This TCR beta chain was sequenced for a study of blood T cells in healthy people across ages (dated by TCRdb to the mid-2010s). Study-level background: In model experiments, roughly one uniquely barcoded TCR beta cDNA molecule per two T cells was captured by template switching. Age-related changes in TCR beta repertoire diversity were measured in the study by deep sequencing normalized with unique cDNA molecular identifiers. The donors were split into four age groups: young (average around 17 years), middle-aged (more than 35), aged (approximately 60) and long-lived (approximately 80). For two donors (one aged 18 to 30 and one aged 80 or older), the study analyzed two additional independent replicas of 1 million unique cDNA reads from the same blood draw. On the study overall, not on this receptor specifically: Observed TCR beta diversity correlated strongly with the percentage of naive T cells measured by flow cytometry. Estimates of total diversity from one million sequenced T cells were regarded as lower bounds and underestimates. Observed TCR beta diversity per million T cells fell roughly linearly with age, and a significant reduction was already apparent by age around 39. Because profiling used bulk unsorted PBMCs, naive and antigen-experienced compartments could not be compared conclusively. The CMV infection status of donors was not known, potentially confounding age-related changes in expanded clonotypes. Compared with the aged group, the long-lived group had more naive CD4+ T cells, fewer expanded clones and increased TCR diversity, suggesting age selection.

Many counts were recorded for this clonotype. Its antigen remains undetermined. Within one base of it there is no much larger clone, and no base qualities were kept. Systemically healthy Caucasian individuals from Russia, around 38 in total and aged roughly 6 to 95 years, were included as donors. Approximately 9.7 milliliters of peripheral blood were drawn from each donor into EDTA-treated Vacutainer tubes. Ficoll-Paque density-gradient centrifugation was used to isolate PBMCs, with at least 6.5 million per sample. Total RNA was extracted from PBMCs with Trizol reagent, with at least 6 micrograms obtained per sample. For every donor, flow cytometry on a PBMC aliquot measured the percentage of naive CD45RAhigh/CD27high T cells. The library was generated by 5' RACE. Sequencing took place on an Illumina HiSeq 2500. A second PCR of roughly 7 to 11 cycles was run with a J-beta primer mix and a sample-barcoded 5' primer. A template-switch 5' adaptor carrying 12 random nucleotides introduced a unique molecular identifier onto each TCR beta cDNA molecule. At least 3 million CDR3-containing paired-end reads were obtained from each sample. The Mint cDNA synthesis kit, primed by a TRBC-specific oligonucleotide, was used to synthesize first-strand cDNA from all RNA. After uracil-DNA glycosylase treatment, a first 18-cycle PCR used universal primers M1SS and BC2_uni_R on all cDNA. The authors' analysis ran thus. Normalization of each sample was performed by random selection of 1 million high-quality reads, each carrying a distinct molecular identifier. Reads with shared molecular identifiers were discarded instead of being binned into consensus sequences. MiTCR, set to a Q25 quality threshold and the strictest error-elimination algorithm, was used for CDR3 identification, clonotype clustering and error correction. A nonparametric unseen species model with Euler transformation was used to estimate lower-bound total TCR beta diversity. TCRdb reanalyzed the raw reads on its own, using fastp at Q25 for trimming and MiXCR for clone calling, and kept in-frame beta chains. Each entry merges the rows of one CDR3 protein and shows their most common DNA and genes. The V and J calls were not made by the authors but by TCRdb's processing. The table for this sample lists 750,000 to 1,000,000 distinct CDR3 sequences; almost 30% of them were counted only once. The top ten clonotypes cover more than 8.5% of the sample.

The same specimen was also included in a second study, on T cells of mothers and their children. The other study reports the following: Nine systemically healthy Caucasian individuals, comprising three mothers and their six children, were included as donors. cDNA synthesis used all of the extracted RNA, with approximately 1.6 ug of RNA in each 15 ul reaction. In the second PCR, the M1S primer introduced both the sample barcodes and 2-4 random nucleotides. Over 8 million TCR beta CDR3 reads came from each mother, compared with several million reads from each child. In both related and unrelated pairs, thymic selection shapes the output of TCR recombination in a similar way, with inherited differences having only a minor effect. Normalized repertoire overlap was always found to be slightly, but never significantly, higher in related mother-child pairs than in unrelated mother-child pairs. With a sensitivity of approximately 100 clones per million clonotypes, no persistent microchimeric T cell clones were detected. In the study, deep NGS was used to compare the TCR beta repertoires of mothers and children, and features distinguishing related mother-child pairs from unrelated individuals were sought. Mothers averaged about 37 +/- 4 years of age and children averaged approximately 11 +/- 4 years. After adapters were ligated using NEBNext reagents, the libraries underwent 100+100 nt paired-end sequencing on an Illumina HiSeq 2000. To prevent cross-contamination, the mother and child libraries were prepared a month apart and were sequenced in separate runs. Between roughly 500,000 and 2,300,000 distinct TCR beta clonotypes were identified per donor. Naive TCR beta clonotypes were estimated from low-frequency clonotypes matched to each donor's FACS-determined naive share, without sorting.

The TCR comes from a woman between 35 and 50 years old in good health. The sample comprised blood.

Here is the DNA: TGCGCCAGCAGCTTGGGCCCGAGGGGCGCGAACTATGGCTACACCTTC. The translation is CASSLGPRGANYGYTF. The sequence joins TRBV5-1 to TRBJ1-2; TRBD1 is perhaps the D gene, given 5 matching bases. Measured from the cysteine to the phenylalanine, the CDR3 is 16 residues long. The sequence is cut down to CDR3 DNA, 48 bases in frame from base 1. V loses 0 bases of germline sequence and J loses 2 bases, and the interval between the two ends is 14 bases. Based on the germline V gene, the CDR1 and CDR2 sequences are SGHRS and YFSETQ.